This T cell receptor (beta chain) originates from a study of blood T cell repertoires in COVID-19. In the original analysis: Counts of nucleated cells, estimated from reference gene primer amplification, were obtained. Some clones are missing from TCRdb's copy, which holds only in-frame ones; the method was immunoSEQ multiplex PCR. For V, J and clone size, that table is used; D and trimming come from the DNA. The sample holds under 200,000 clones, 80% to 90% seen once. From germline, CDR1 is SGHAT and CDR2 FQNNGV. Trimming shortened V by 1 base and J by 5 bases, and 5 bases separated the two germline ends. This CDR3 spans 12 amino acids.

This clonotype originated in a man aged 60 to 75 with acute or convalescent COVID-19. Sequencing input: peripheral blood. V and J are TRBV11-2 and TRBJ1-2; the D gene is possibly TRBD1 (5 bases). Here the CDR3 reads CASSLAGYGYTF. CDR3 in DNA: TGTGCCAGCAGCTTAGCAGGGTATGGCTACACCTTC. Using reference TRBV11-2 and TRBJ1-2 for the parts outside the CDR3, the full variable domain is EAGVAQSPRYKIIEKRQSVAFWCNPISGHATLYWYQQILGQGPKLLIQFQNNGVVDDSQLPKDRFSAERLKGVDSTLKIQPAKLEDSAVYLCASSLAGYGYTFGSGTRLTVV.